Shown below are 28 T cell receptor beta chains from a single sample sequenced in a study of T cell responses to AZD1222 COVID-19 vaccine. Data came from immunoSEQ multiplex PCR; TCRdb stores just in-frame clones and leaves some out. The sample gives approximately 150,000 clones, roughly 92% of which show up once; approximately 1.5% is in the top ten. The sequencing used peripheral blood, collected on day 0 of AZD1222 vaccination. These receptors were obtained from an adult in good health.

This clone has a single count. The chain recombines TRBV7-4 with TRBJ2-3, with 8 bases fitting TRBD1. The CDR3 consists of 15 residues. V shed 7 bases, J shed 3 bases, and the junction held 9 bases outside the gene matches. The germline V gene has CDR1 SGHVT and CDR2 SQSDAQ. CDR3 nucleotides: TGTGCCAGCACCGAAGACAGGGGTAGGACAGATACGCAGTATTTT. It is translated as CASTEDRGRTDTQYF.

The chain couples TRBV6-5 to TRBJ2-7, with 11 bases lining up with TRBD2. CDR3 length equals 14 residues. Looked up from germline, CDR1 is MNHEY and CDR2 is SVGAGI. V was pared by 8 bases and J by 0 bases, with 3 bases of the junction left unmatched. CDR3 nucleotides: TGTGCCAGCTTTAGCGGGAGGGCCTCCTACGAGCAGTACTTC. Protein product: CASFSGRASYEQYF.

This chain links TRBV5-1 with TRBJ2-5, with D perhaps matching TRBD2 (6 bases). V was trimmed by 4 bases and J by 3 bases, leaving 16 bases between them. Germline CDR1 and CDR2: SGHRS and YFSETQ. The CDR3 contains 15 residues. CDR3 region: CASSPDVGGEETQYF. The CDR3 bases are TGCGCCAGCAGCCCGGATGTTGGAGGGGAAGAGACCCAGTACTTC.

J is TRBJ1-3 and V is TRBV11-2; perhaps TRBD1 as D (5 bases). The CDR3 spans 17 residues. The germline V gene encodes CDR1 SGHAT and CDR2 FQNNGV. Trimming stripped 0 bases from V and 1 base from J, with 13 bases between. CDR3 amino acids: CASSLDLGTASGNTIYF. DNA for the CDR3: TGTGCCAGCAGCTTAGATTTGGGGACGGCGTCTGGAAACACCATATATTTT. The whole variable domain, filled in from reference TRBV11-2 and TRBJ1-3, reads EAGVAQSPRYKIIEKRQSVAFWCNPISGHATLYWYQQILGQGPKLLIQFQNNGVVDDSQLPKDRFSAERLKGVDSTLKIQPAKLEDSAVYLCASSLDLGTASGNTIYFGEGSWLTVV.

The chain has TRBV5-6 and TRBJ2-7; D is possibly TRBD1 (6 bases). Trimming left V 1 base short and J 5 bases short, with 10 bases between. The CDR3 is 13 amino acids. The germline V gene has CDR1 SGHDT and CDR2 YYEEEE. CDR3 sequence reads: CASSLLQGHEQYF. The CDR3 DNA reads TGTGCCAGCAGCTTGCTCCAGGGGCACGAGCAGTACTTC.

This chain uses TRBV9 with TRBJ1-4, with unresolved D. Per the germline V gene, CDR1 is SGDLS and CDR2 is YYNGEE. The CDR3 consists of 13 residues. V dropped 0 bases and J dropped 10 bases, with 10 bases sitting between them. CDR3 region: CASSVVSGTKLFF. The CDR3 bases are TGTGCCAGCAGCGTAGTCTCAGGAACAAAACTGTTTTTT.

The chain links TRBV12-3 or TRBV12-4 to TRBJ1-6; D not certain. Trimming took off 3 bases at V and 10 bases at J, with 7 bases between the two ends. The CDR3 extends over 12 amino acids. In DNA form, the CDR3 reads TGTGCCAGCAGTTTTTTGGGATCACCCCTCCACTTT. This encodes CASSFLGSPLHF.

V usage is TRBV20-1 and J usage is TRBJ1-1, with D possibly TRBD1 on 5 matching bases. The CDR3 loop spans 14 amino acids. Trimming shortened V by 3 bases and J by 4 bases, and 15 bases separated the two germline ends. Germline CDR1 reads DFQATT; CDR2 reads SNEGSKA (reference sequence). CDR3 DNA sequence: TGCAGTGCTAGTAAAGGGACGGGCGTCACTGAAGCTTTCTTT. Its protein is CSASKGTGVTEAFF.

V and J are TRBV5-6 and TRBJ2-7, with TRBD1 identical over 7 bases. CDR1 SGHDT and CDR2 YYEEEE come from the germline V gene. The CDR3 has 13 residues. V gave up 4 bases and J gave up 6 bases; unmatched junction bases: 7. This CDR3 is CASSPDRLAEQYF. CDR3 nucleotide sequence: TGTGCCAGCAGCCCGGACAGGCTAGCCGAGCAGTACTTC. Filled out from reference TRBV5-6 and TRBJ2-7, the complete variable domain reads DAGVTQSPTHLIKTRGQQVTLRCSPKSGHDTVSWYQQALGQGPQFIFQYYEEEERQRGNFPDRFSGHQFPNYSSELNVNALLLGDSALYLCASSPDRLAEQYFGPGTRLTVT.

The chain employs TRBV29-1 and TRBJ2-1; a possible D gene is TRBD2 (5 bases). The V end lost 3 bases, the J end lost 10 bases, and 13 bases lay between the germline ends. Germline V gene lookup returns CDR1 SQVTM and CDR2 ANQGSEA. The CDR3 is 12 residues long. CDR3 sequence reads: CSVDQVGAEQFF. The CDR3 DNA follows: TGCAGCGTTGATCAAGTGGGAGCCGAGCAGTTCTTC.

V and J are TRBV18 and TRBJ2-7; no clear D gene. Per germline, CDR1 KGHSH and CDR2 LQKENI. V was pared by 2 bases and J by 0 bases, with 14 bases between. This CDR3 contains 16 residues. This CDR3 is CASSPEFGRSSYEQYF. The DNA of the CDR3 is TGTGCCAGCTCACCAGAGTTTGGCAGGAGCTCCTACGAGCAGTACTTC.

The rearrangement uses TRBV29-1 and TRBJ1-1; unclear D gene. CDR1 and CDR2 from the germline V gene are SQVTM and ANQGSEA. This CDR3 region has 14 residues. The V end was cut by 4 bases, the J end by 5 bases, with 17 bases between. The CDR3 here is CSVAQMGIGTEAFF. CDR3 nucleotides: TGCAGCGTTGCTCAGATGGGAATAGGGACTGAAGCTTTCTTT.

The chain has TRBV2 and TRBJ1-1, with D unresolved. The CDR3 runs to 14 residues. Trimming shortened V by 4 bases and J by 4 bases, and 13 bases separated the two germline ends. Germline assignment: CDR1 SNHLY and CDR2 FYNNEI. The CDR3: CASSAEAGATEAFF. CDR3 nucleotide sequence: TGTGCCAGCAGTGCCGAGGCAGGTGCCACTGAAGCTTTCTTT.

The rearrangement uses TRBV9 and TRBJ2-3; perhaps TRBD1 as D (5 bases). This CDR3 has 14 residues. The germline V gene has CDR1 SGDLS and CDR2 YYNGEE. Trimming removed 0 bases at V and 6 bases at J, with 11 bases between. This CDR3 reads CASSVVGDLDTQYF. CDR3 nucleotide sequence: TGTGCCAGCAGCGTAGTAGGGGATTTGGATACGCAGTATTTT. Combining the CDR3 with reference TRBV9 and TRBJ2-3 gives the whole variable domain DSGVTQTPKHLITATGQRVTLRCSPRSGDLSVYWYQQSLDQGLQFLIQYYNGEERAKGNILERFSAQQFPDLHSELNLSSLELGDSALYFCASSVVGDLDTQYFGPGTRLTVL.

The rearrangement joins TRBV19 to TRBJ1-5; D is undetermined. CDR1 and CDR2 from the germline V gene are LNHDA and SQIVND (reference sequence). Between the trimmed V and J ends, which lost 1 base and 5 bases, there was a span of 18 bases. The CDR3 is made up of 17 amino acids. The CDR3 region has the DNA TGTGCCAGTAGTATAGTCCTTGGGAACCTTCGAGATCAGCCCCAGCATTTT. Translation: CASSIVLGNLRDQPQHF.

V and J are TRBV5-1 and TRBJ1-5; 9 nucleotides line up with TRBD1. CDR3 length: 15 amino acids. Germline V lookup: CDR1 SGHRS, CDR2 YFSETQ. J gave up 4 bases and V 2 bases, and 4 bases lay outside the gene matches. The CDR3: CASSFGDRENQPQHF. The CDR3, as DNA: TGCGCCAGCAGCTTTGGGGACAGGGAAAATCAGCCCCAGCATTTT.

V and J are TRBV4-1 and TRBJ2-7; D is perhaps TRBD2 (8 bases). Germline V gene sequence: CDR1 MGHRA, CDR2 YSYEKL. Trimming took 4 bases from V and 3 from J, leaving 31 bases between them. The CDR3 runs 20 residues. CDR3 in DNA: TGCGCCAGCAGCCCTATTGTTCGGCAGGGGGGCGGGACTAGACTCTACGAGCAGTACTTC. It yields the protein CASSPIVRQGGGTRLYEQYF.

This clone was seen a handful of times. The rearrangement joins TRBV15 to TRBJ2-6; possible D gene TRBD2, 5 bases. In germline, CDR1 is LNHNV, CDR2 YYDKDF (reference sequence). Trimming pared 3 bases from V and 0 bases from J, leaving 6 bases between. This CDR3 comprises 15 residues. For the CDR3, the DNA is TGTGCCACCAGCAGTGAGGGCTCTGGGGCCAACGTCCTGACTTTC. This gives the protein CATSSEGSGANVLTF. The full variable domain, its missing parts supplied by reference TRBV15 and TRBJ2-6, is DAMVIQNPRYQVTQFGKPVTLSCSQTLNHNVMYWYQQKSSQAPKLLFHYYDKDFNNEADTPDNFQSRRPNTSFCFLDIRSPGLGDTAMYLCATSSEGSGANVLTFGAGSRLTVL.

The chain links TRBV18 to TRBJ2-1; 9 bases line up with TRBD1. V was pared by 6 bases and J by 5 bases, with 8 bases of the junction left unmatched. CDR3 length equals 15 residues. From germline, CDR1 is KGHSH and CDR2 LQKENI. CDR3 protein: CASSTTGGANNEQFF. The CDR3, as DNA: TGTGCCAGCTCTACTACAGGGGGCGCAAACAATGAGCAGTTCTTC. Looking up the rest from reference TRBV18 and TRBJ2-1 gives the full variable domain: NAGVMQNPRHLVRRRGQEARLRCSPMKGHSHVYWYRQLPEEGLKFMVYLQKENIIDESGMPKERFSAEFPKEGPSILRIQQVVRGDSAAYFCASSTTGGANNEQFFGPGTRLTVL.

The chain carries TRBV4-1 and TRBJ2-7, with 13 positions matching TRBD2. CDR1 MGHRA and CDR2 YSYEKL come from the germline V gene. Trimming took 4 bases from V and 2 from J; bases not matched to a gene: 17. The CDR3 totals 20 residues. CDR3 residues: CASSRTLLRTSGSPTYEQYF. The CDR3 DNA follows: TGCGCCAGCAGCCGCACGCTCCTTCGGACTAGCGGGAGCCCTACCTACGAGCAGTACTTC.

This chain uses TRBV19 with TRBJ2-2, with D perhaps matching TRBD2 (6 bases). The CDR3 loop spans 16 amino acids. CDR1 and CDR2 from the germline V gene are LNHDA and SQIVND (reference sequence). Trimming pared 3 bases from V and 4 bases from J, leaving 15 bases between. The CDR3 nucleotides read TGTGCCAGTAGTATCGTCCTCAGGAGGGTCACCGGGGAGCTGTTTTTT. Translation: CASSIVLRRVTGELFF.

This rearrangement joins TRBV9 to TRBJ2-1; 8 positions match TRBD2. In germline, CDR1 is SGDLS, CDR2 YYNGEE. There are 15 residues in the CDR3. J was trimmed by 2 bases and V by 4 bases; bases with no gene match: 5. The CDR3 bases are TGTGCCAGCAGCTTTAGCGGGAACCCCTACAATGAGCAGTTCTTC. Protein sequence: CASSFSGNPYNEQFF.

The rearrangement links TRBV6-1 to TRBJ1-2; D is ambiguous. The CDR3 is made up of 12 amino acids. CDR1 and CDR2 from the germline V gene are MNHNS and SASEGT. V was shortened by 2 bases and J by 7 bases, with 8 bases between the two germline ends. CDR3 nucleotide sequence: TGTGCCAGCAGTGAATTTGGGTTTGGCTACACCTTC. Translation gives CASSEFGFGYTF.

The rearrangement joins TRBV11-1 to TRBJ1-2, with unresolved D. V shed 5 bases and J shed 8 bases, with 18 bases lying between them. Germline V lookup: CDR1 SGHAT, CDR2 FQDESV (reference sequence). The CDR3 loop spans 14 amino acids. For the CDR3, the DNA is TGTGCCAGCAGCCCCGAAGGGAGTAACGACGGCTACACCTTC. This sequence encodes CASSPEGSNDGYTF.

V usage is TRBV2 and J usage is TRBJ1-1; D perhaps matches TRBD1 (5 bases). The germline V gene has CDR1 SNHLY and CDR2 FYNNEI. The CDR3 is 12 residues long. The V end was cut by 6 bases, the J end by 6 bases, with 11 bases between. CDR3 region: CASREPGSEAFF. CDR3 nucleotides: TGTGCCAGCAGGGAGCCAGGGTCTGAAGCTTTCTTT.

V and J are TRBV5-1 and TRBJ2-5, with TRBD1 matching over 7 bases. The V gene's germline CDR1 is SGHRS and CDR2 YFSETQ. This CDR3 has 14 amino acids. The trim removed 6 bases at V and 2 bases at J, leaving 7 bases unmatched. CDR3 residues: CASTRLTGQETQYF. DNA of the CDR3: TGCGCCAGCACCCGATTGACAGGGCAAGAGACCCAGTACTTC.

The rearrangement uses TRBV13 and TRBJ1-4; no reliable D call. The CDR3 extends over 14 amino acids. Germline values: CDR1 PRHDT, CDR2 FYEKMQ (reference sequence). Trimming pared 3 bases from V and 4 bases from J, leaving 9 bases between. CDR3 bases: TGTGCCAGCAGCTTGCGGGCACTTAATGAAAAACTGTTTTTT. It encodes CASSLRALNEKLFF.

The chain combines TRBV2 with TRBJ2-3; D unclear. This CDR3 comprises 15 residues. V gave up 6 bases and J gave up 0 bases, with 13 bases separating them. From germline, CDR1 is SNHLY and CDR2 FYNNEI. The CDR3: CASRRRTRSTDTQYF. In DNA, the CDR3 is TGTGCCAGCAGGCGAAGGACGAGGAGCACAGATACGCAGTATTTT.